The T cell receptor (beta chain) described here comes from a study of T cell responses to AZD1222 COVID-19 vaccine. Assay: immunoSEQ multiplex PCR; the TCRdb copy retains only in-frame clones and omits some. The sample contains about 150,000 clones, 87% of which appear only once. Second-dose timings of about 4 or about 12 weeks were pooled. Findings and limits, study-wide: There were vaccine-associated CD4 TCRs across spike, dominant at 160-218 and 743-854. An increase in Spike-specific TCR breadth and depth was observed after two AZD1222 doses. Mostly white British, mostly female donors; authors suggested clonal diversity may be underestimated.

The V segment lost 1 base and the J segment 2 bases; nucleotides outside the gene matches: 1. The germline V gene encodes CDR1 SQVTM and CDR2 ANQGSEA. The CDR3 spans 15 residues. On this clone itself: Its specificity is not known.

The material sequenced was peripheral blood, taken 28 days after the second AZD1222 dose. The rearrangement links TRBV29-1 to TRBJ2-3; 12 bases line up with TRBD1. This clonotype originated in an adult who received the AZD1222 COVID-19 vaccine. The CDR3 sequence is CSVEGDRGLTDTQYF. The CDR3, as DNA: TGCAGCGTTGAAGGGGACAGGGGGCTCACAGATACGCAGTATTTT.